One and the same sample provided the 9 T cell receptor beta chains below, sequenced in a study of response to subunit inactivated influenza vaccine (dated 2018 in TCRdb). Libraries were made using RT-PCR. Sequenced using an Illumina HiSeq 2500. TCRdb trimmed public reads at Q25 via fastp, called clones via MiXCR and kept in-frame beta chains. Each CDR3 protein gets just one entry, which takes the most common genes and DNA from the rows behind it. In this sample the table shows about 620,000 distinct CDR3 sequences, roughly 10% of which occur a single time. Around 9.6% of the sample comes from the top ten. Here the sequenced sample was PBMCs from blood, taken on the day of vaccination. Receptors were obtained from a man aged 45-65 years who received an inactivated influenza vaccine. Donor details come from another sample of the same person, matched by shared clones.

The sample holds a few counts of this clonotype. The DNA for the CDR3 is TGTGCCAGCTCACCACTGGGACCGGCGTACGGGGAGCTGTTTTTT. Translating gives CASSPLGPAYGELFF. The rearrangement links TRBV18 to TRBJ2-2; perhaps D is TRBD1 or TRBD2 (5 bases each). V lost 1 base to trimming and J lost 7 bases, with 13 bases between them. Germline-derived CDR1 and CDR2 are KGHSH and LQKENI. The CDR3 length is 15 residues.

The J gene is TRBJ1-5, the V gene TRBV6-1; D gene ambiguous. The CDR3 spans 16 residues. The germline V and J ends were trimmed by 2 bases and 0 bases, with 11 bases remaining between them. Germline lookup yields CDR1 MNHNS and CDR2 SASEGT. CDR3 loop: CASSESGILSNQPQHF. CDR3 DNA: TGTGCCAGCAGTGAATCCGGTATCCTTAGCAATCAGCCCCAGCATTTT.

This chain connects TRBV6-5 to TRBJ2-3; TRBD2 aligns across 9 bases. The CDR3 spans 16 residues. Germline-derived CDR1 and CDR2 are MNHEY and SVGAGI. J gave up 5 bases and V 0 bases, and 6 bases lay outside the gene matches. The CDR3 sequence: CASSYSRRGGGDTQYF. The CDR3, as DNA: TGTGCCAGCAGTTACTCGAGGCGGGGGGGCGGAGATACGCAGTATTTT.

The chain has TRBV2 and TRBJ2-1, with 9 positions matching TRBD2. Germline lookup yields CDR1 SNHLY and CDR2 FYNNEI. The CDR3 consists of 17 residues. Unmatched junction bases numbered 9, after V lost 6 bases and J lost 0 bases. CDR3 loop: CASRTPTSGFSYNEQFF. The CDR3 DNA reads TGTGCCAGCAGGACACCAACTAGCGGGTTCTCCTACAATGAGCAGTTCTTC.

This clonotype was detected a few times. V gene TRBV28 combines with J gene TRBJ2-4; either TRBD1 or TRBD2 may supply D (6 bases each). Germline assignment: CDR1 MDHEN and CDR2 SYDVKM. CDR3 length: 16 amino acids. V was pared by 5 bases and J by 0 bases, with 14 bases between. The CDR3 coding sequence is TGTGCCAGCAGTGGCCGGGGGCCACTAGCCAAAAACATTCAGTACTTC. Encoded protein: CASSGRGPLAKNIQYF.

The rearrangement links TRBV12-3 or TRBV12-4 to TRBJ2-1; D uncertain. The CDR3 is 14 residues long. The V end lost 5 bases, the J end lost 5 bases, and 13 bases lay between the germline ends. DNA of the CDR3: TGTGCCAGCAGTCAAAGGTGGCTACACAATGAGCAGTTCTTC. Translation gives CASSQRWLHNEQFF.

J is TRBJ2-2 and V is TRBV7-3, with D tentatively TRBD1 or TRBD2 (6 bases each). This CDR3 comprises 13 residues. Germline-derived CDR1 and CDR2 are SGHTA and FQGTGA. Between the trimmed V and J ends, which lost 6 bases and 6 bases, there was a span of 11 bases. The CDR3 sequence: CASSPEGAGELFF. The CDR3 bases are TGTGCCAGCAGTCCGGAGGGGGCCGGGGAGCTGTTTTTT.

The chain combines TRBV5-1 with TRBJ2-1; 9 bases line up with TRBD2. V shed 0 bases, J shed 8 bases, and the junction held 9 bases outside the gene matches. The CDR3 is made up of 16 amino acids. Germline assignment: CDR1 SGHRS and CDR2 YFSETQ. CDR3 in DNA: TGCGCCAGCAGCTTGGCCGGCAGCGGGGGGCTCTATGAGCAGTTCTTC. It yields the protein CASSLAGSGGLYEQFF.

This clonotype was seen ten or more times. The rearrangement uses TRBV5-1 and TRBJ2-7; D is uncertain. Germline assignment: CDR1 SGHRS and CDR2 YFSETQ. CDR3 length equals 12 residues. Trimming left V 1 base short and J 5 bases short, with 7 bases between. In DNA, the CDR3 is TGCGCCAGCAGCTTGCTACCGAACGAGCAGTACTTC. It specifies CASSLLPNEQYF.